This TCR beta chain stems from a study of cytomegalovirus exposure and HLA in healthy donors. Regarding the study as a whole: The authors later found most CMV-associated TCR beta chains appeared HLA-restricted. The CMV antigen specificity of a few CMV-associated chains was confirmed through in vitro analysis.

This clone was found a few times. What it recognizes is unknown. It was with 60 Vbeta and 13 Jbeta primers that the PCR ran. Assay: immunoSEQ multiplex PCR; the TCRdb copy retains only in-frame clones and omits some. The sample lists roughly 130,000 clones; about four fifths were seen once. V was clipped by 4 bases and J by 4 bases, with 6 bases between them. The CDR3 spans 12 residues. Germline loops: CDR1 ENHRY, CDR2 SYGVKD. The donors were healthy bone marrow donors. The sequenced sample was PBMCs. The rearrangement links TRBV10-3 to TRBJ2-3, with D possibly TRBD2 on 6 matching bases. The origin of this receptor is a female donor in good health and CMV-seronegative. The CDR3 DNA follows: TGTGCCATCAGTGGGGAGGCAGATACGCAGTATTTT. Translating gives CAISGEADTQYF.